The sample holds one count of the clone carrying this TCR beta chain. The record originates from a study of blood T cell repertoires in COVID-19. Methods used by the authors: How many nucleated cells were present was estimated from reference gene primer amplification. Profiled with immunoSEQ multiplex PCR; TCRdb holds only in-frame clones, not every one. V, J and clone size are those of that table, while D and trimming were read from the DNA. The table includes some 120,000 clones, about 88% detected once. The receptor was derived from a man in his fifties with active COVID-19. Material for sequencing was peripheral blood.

CDR3 in amino acids: CASSASPGQRRGYTF. The CDR3, as DNA: TGTGCCAGCAGCGCTAGCCCGGGACAACGCCGCGGCTACACCTTC. The V gene is TRBV7-9, the J gene TRBJ1-2; weak D call: TRBD1 (6 bases). V gave up 5 bases and J gave up 8 bases, with 21 bases separating them. The germline V gene has CDR1 SEHNR and CDR2 FQNEAQ (reference sequence). The CDR3 is 15 residues long.